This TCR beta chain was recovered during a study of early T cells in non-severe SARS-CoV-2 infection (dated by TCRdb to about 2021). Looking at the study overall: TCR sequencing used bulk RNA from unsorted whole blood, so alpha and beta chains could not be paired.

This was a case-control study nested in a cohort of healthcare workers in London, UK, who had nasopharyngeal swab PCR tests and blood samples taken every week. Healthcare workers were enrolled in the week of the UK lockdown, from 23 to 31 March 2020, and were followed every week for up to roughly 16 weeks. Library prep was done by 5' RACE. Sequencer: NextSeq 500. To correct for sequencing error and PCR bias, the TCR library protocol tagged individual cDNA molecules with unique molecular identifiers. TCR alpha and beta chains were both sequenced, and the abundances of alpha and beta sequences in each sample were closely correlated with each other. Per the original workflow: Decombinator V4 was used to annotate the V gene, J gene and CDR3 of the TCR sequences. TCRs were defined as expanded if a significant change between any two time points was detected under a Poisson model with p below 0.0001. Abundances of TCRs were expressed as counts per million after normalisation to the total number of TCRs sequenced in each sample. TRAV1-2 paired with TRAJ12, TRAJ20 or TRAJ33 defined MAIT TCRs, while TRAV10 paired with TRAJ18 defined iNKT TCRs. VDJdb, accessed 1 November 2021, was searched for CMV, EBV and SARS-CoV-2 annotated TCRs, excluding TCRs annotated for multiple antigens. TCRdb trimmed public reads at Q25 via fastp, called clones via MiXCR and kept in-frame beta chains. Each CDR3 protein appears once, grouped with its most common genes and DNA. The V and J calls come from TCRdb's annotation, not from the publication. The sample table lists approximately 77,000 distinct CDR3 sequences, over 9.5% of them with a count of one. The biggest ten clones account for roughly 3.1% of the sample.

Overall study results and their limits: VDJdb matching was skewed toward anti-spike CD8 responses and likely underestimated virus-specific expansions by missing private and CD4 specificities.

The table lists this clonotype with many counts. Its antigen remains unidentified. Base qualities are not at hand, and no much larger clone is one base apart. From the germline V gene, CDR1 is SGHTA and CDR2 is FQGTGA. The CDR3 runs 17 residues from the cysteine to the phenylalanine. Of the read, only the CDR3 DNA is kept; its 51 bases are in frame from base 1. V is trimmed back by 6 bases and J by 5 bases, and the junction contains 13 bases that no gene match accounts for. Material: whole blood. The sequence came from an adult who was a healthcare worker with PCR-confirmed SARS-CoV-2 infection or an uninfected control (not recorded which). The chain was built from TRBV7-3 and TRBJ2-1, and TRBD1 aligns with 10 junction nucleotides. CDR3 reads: CASRYTPGQGPDNEQFF. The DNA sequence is TGTGCCAGCAGGTACACCCCGGGACAGGGGCCCGACAATGAGCAGTTCTTC.